The clone carrying this T cell receptor beta chain was picked up a small number of times. This CDR3 contains 15 residues. The V and J ends lost 5 bases and 4 bases, in that order; junction bases with no gene match: 9. The germline CDR1 and CDR2 sequences are SEHNR and FQNEAQ (reference sequence). In TCRdb, the 5' RACE reads were re-called with MiXCR into one record per CDR3 protein. Of under 900,000 distinct CDR3 sequences listed, roughly an eighth are singletons. The data stem from a study of identical twins. The same data also went into a second study, on yellow fever vaccine responses in identical twins. That study reports: After vaccination, twins' T cell response reportedly seemed partly convergent, partly personalized.

This chain uses TRBV7-9 with TRBJ1-2, with 8 bases aligning to TRBD1. The TCR originated in a woman under 30 in good health. Sequencing was done on a sample of PBMCs. Here the CDR3 reads CASSPERTGLYGYTF. The CDR3 DNA reads TGTGCCAGCAGCCCCGAGAGGACAGGGCTCTATGGCTACACCTTC.